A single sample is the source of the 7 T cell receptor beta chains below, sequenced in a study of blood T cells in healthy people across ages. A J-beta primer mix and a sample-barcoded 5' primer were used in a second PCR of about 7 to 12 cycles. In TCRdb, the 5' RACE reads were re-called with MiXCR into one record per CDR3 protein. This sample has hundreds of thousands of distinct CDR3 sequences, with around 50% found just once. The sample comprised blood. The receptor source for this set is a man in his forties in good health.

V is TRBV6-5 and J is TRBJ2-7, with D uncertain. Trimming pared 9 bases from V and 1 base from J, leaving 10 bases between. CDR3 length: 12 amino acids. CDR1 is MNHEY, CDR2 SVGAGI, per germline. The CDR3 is CASRTQSYEQYF. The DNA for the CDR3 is TGTGCCAGTAGGACGCAGTCCTACGAGCAGTACTTC.

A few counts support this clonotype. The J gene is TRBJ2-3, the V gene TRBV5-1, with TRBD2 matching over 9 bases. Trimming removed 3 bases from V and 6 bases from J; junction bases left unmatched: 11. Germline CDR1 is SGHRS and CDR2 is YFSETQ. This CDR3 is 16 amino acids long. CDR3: CASSSGSSGVLDTQYF. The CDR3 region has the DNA TGCGCCAGCAGCTCGGGTTCTAGCGGGGTACTCGATACGCAGTATTTT.

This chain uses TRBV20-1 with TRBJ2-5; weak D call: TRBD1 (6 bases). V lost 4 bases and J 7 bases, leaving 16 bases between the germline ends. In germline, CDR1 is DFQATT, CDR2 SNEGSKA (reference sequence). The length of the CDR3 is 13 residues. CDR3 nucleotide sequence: TGCAGTGCTACCCGAACAGGGCTAGGGACCCAGTACTTC. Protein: CSATRTGLGTQYF.

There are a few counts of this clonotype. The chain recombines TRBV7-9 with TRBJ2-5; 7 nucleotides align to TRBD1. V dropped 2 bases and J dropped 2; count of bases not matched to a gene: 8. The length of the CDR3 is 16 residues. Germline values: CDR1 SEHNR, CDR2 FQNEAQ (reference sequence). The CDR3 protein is CASSLRPGTAQETQYF. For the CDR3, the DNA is TGTGCCAGCAGCTTACGGCCCGGGACAGCACAAGAGACCCAGTACTTC.

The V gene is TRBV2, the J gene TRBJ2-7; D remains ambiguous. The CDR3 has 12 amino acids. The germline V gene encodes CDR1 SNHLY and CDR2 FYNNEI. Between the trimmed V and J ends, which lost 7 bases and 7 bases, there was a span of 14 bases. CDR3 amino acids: CASIVAEEEQYF. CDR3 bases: TGTGCCAGCATCGTAGCCGAGGAGGAGCAGTACTTC.

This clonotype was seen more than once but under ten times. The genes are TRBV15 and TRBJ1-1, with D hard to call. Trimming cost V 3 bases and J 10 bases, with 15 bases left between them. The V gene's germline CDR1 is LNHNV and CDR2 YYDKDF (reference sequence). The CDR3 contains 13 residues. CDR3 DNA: TGTGCCACCAGCAGCCCCCCCGGAGGTCTAGCTTTCTTT. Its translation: CATSSPPGGLAFF.

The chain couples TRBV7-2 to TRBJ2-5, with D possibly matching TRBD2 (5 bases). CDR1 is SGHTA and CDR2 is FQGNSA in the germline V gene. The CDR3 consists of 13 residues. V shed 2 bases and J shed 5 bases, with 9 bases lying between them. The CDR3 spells CASSLRGSETQYF. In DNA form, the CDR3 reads TGTGCCAGCAGCTTACGAGGGTCGGAGACCCAGTACTTC.